The source of this TCR beta chain is a study of tumor and adjacent non-tumor tissue in lung cancer. Study context: Millions of productive TCRbeta reads were obtained per sample on average. General study findings and limits: Top 100 clones took a larger repertoire share in normal lung. Patients with more diverse tumor TCRs had worse survival.

J lost 6 bases, V lost 0 bases, and 3 bases had no gene match. The germline V gene has CDR1 SGHRS and CDR2 YFSETQ. The CDR3 has 15 residues. The template was RNA from unsorted bulk tissue. The library came from three nested PCR rounds adapted from ARM-PCR protocols. TCRdb re-called the multiplex PCR reads through MiXCR, storing one row per CDR3 protein. The sample includes 120,000 or so distinct CDR3 sequences, over 65% of them seen just once. This clonotype was detected a few times. Its antigen remains unidentified. The TCR was taken from a man younger than 45 with non-small cell lung cancer. The genes are TRBV5-1 and TRBJ2-1; 10 bases align to TRBD1. Sequencing was carried out using lung tumor tissue. The chain's CDR3 is CASSLGWTGGNEQFF. In DNA form, the CDR3 reads TGCGCCAGCAGCTTGGGATGGACAGGGGGCAATGAGCAGTTCTTC.